These 25 T cell receptor beta chains originate from one sample sequenced in a study of blood T cell repertoires in COVID-19. Assay used: immunoSEQ multiplex PCR; TCRdb lists only in-frame clones, some missing. The table has some 200,000 clones, about 79% seen once. The source material was peripheral blood. The source of these receptors is a woman between 40 and 50 years old who had recovered from COVID-19.

The chain links TRBV7-8 to TRBJ2-7; no reliable D call. CDR3 size: 13 residues. V was shortened by 5 bases and J by 6 bases, with 14 bases between the two germline ends. The germline V gene has CDR1 SGHVS and CDR2 FQNEAQ. This chain's CDR3 is CASSVGPALEQYF. The DNA of the CDR3 is TGTGCCAGCAGCGTGGGCCCTGCGCTCGAGCAGTACTTC. The full variable domain, rest sourced from reference TRBV7-8 and TRBJ2-7, is GAGVSQSPRYKVAKRGQDVALRCDPISGHVSLFWYQQALGQGPEFLTYFQNEAQLDKSGLPSDRFFAERPEGSVSTLKIQRTQQEDSAVYLCASSVGPALEQYFGPGTRLTVT.

The chain recombines TRBV12-3 or TRBV12-4 with TRBJ2-7, with a weak D call TRBD2 (6 bases). V was pared by 4 bases and J by 4 bases, with 11 bases between. The CDR3 is made up of 13 amino acids. CDR3: CASSSVRGYEQYF. The DNA for the CDR3 is TGTGCCAGCAGTTCAGTGCGGGGTTACGAGCAGTACTTC.

The chain has TRBV5-1 and TRBJ2-2; 7 bases map to TRBD1. V lost 3 bases and J lost 7; bases outside the gene matches: 9. CDR3 size: 15 residues. Germline V gives CDR1 SGHRS, CDR2 YFSETQ. CDR3 bases: TGCGCCAGCAGCTCCAACAGGGGAAGCATCGGGGAGCTGTTTTTT. Translation gives CASSSNRGSIGELFF.

The table lists this clone with a few counts. The rearrangement joins TRBV2 to TRBJ1-6; TRBD1 is a possible D gene (6 bases). The CDR3 has 14 amino acids. The V end lost 8 bases, the J end lost 7 bases, and 15 bases lay between the germline ends. Germline V lookup: CDR1 SNHLY, CDR2 FYNNEI. CDR3 sequence reads: CASVYRQANSPLHF. DNA of the CDR3: TGTGCCAGCGTTTACAGACAGGCAAATTCACCCCTCCACTTT.

The chain employs TRBV6-5 and TRBJ2-1, with 11 bases that match TRBD2. Germline trimming cut 10 bases from V and 5 bases from J; bases unmatched to any gene: 7. CDR3 size: 14 residues. From germline, CDR1 is MNHEY and CDR2 SVGAGI. CDR3 sequence: CATLAGGPNNEQFF. CDR3 bases: TGTGCCACCTTAGCGGGGGGGCCTAACAATGAGCAGTTCTTC.

The V gene is TRBV19, the J gene TRBJ1-1, with 7 bases lining up with TRBD1. The V gene's germline CDR1 is LNHDA and CDR2 SQIVND (reference sequence). Germline trimming cut 5 bases from V and 1 base from J; bases unmatched to any gene: 4. CDR3 length: 14 amino acids. The CDR3 bases are TGTGCCAGTAGTGGACAGGTTTCGAACACTGAAGCTTTCTTT. Translation gives CASSGQVSNTEAFF.

Concerning this clone: Other nucleotide sequences from this sample produce the same CDR3. This chain uses TRBV27 with TRBJ1-2, with a possible D match to TRBD1 (5 bases). This CDR3 is built from 13 residues. V was shortened by 4 bases and J by 2 bases, with 8 bases between the two germline ends. CDR1 is MNHEY and CDR2 is SMNVEV in the germline V gene (reference sequence). The CDR3 loop is CASSSTGNYGYTF. CDR3 sequence (DNA): TGTGCCAGCAGTTCAACAGGAAACTATGGCTACACCTTC.

The V call is TRBV27, the J call TRBJ2-3; D is uncertain. This CDR3 is built from 13 residues. V was trimmed by 6 bases and J by 3 bases, leaving 10 bases between them. CDR1 is MNHEY and CDR2 is SMNVEV in the germline V gene (reference sequence). The CDR3 protein is CASSLGATDTQYF. CDR3 DNA sequence: TGTGCCAGCAGCTTAGGAGCAACAGATACGCAGTATTTT.

The J gene is TRBJ1-4, the V gene TRBV28; 9 bases are a match to TRBD1. The CDR3 spans 18 residues. The J segment lost 3 bases and the V segment lost 4 bases, leaving 12 bases of the junction unmatched. The germline V gene encodes CDR1 MDHEN and CDR2 SYDVKM. The CDR3 is CASSYTGGASSPNEKLFF. DNA for the CDR3: TGTGCCAGCAGTTATACAGGGGGCGCATCATCTCCTAATGAAAAACTGTTTTTT.

The sample holds a few counts of this clone. J is TRBJ2-1 and V is TRBV11-3; the match to TRBD1 covers 7 bases. CDR3 size: 18 residues. Germline V gene lookup returns CDR1 SGHNT and CDR2 YENEEA. Trimming removed 5 bases from V and 8 bases from J; junction bases left unmatched: 21. The CDR3 spells CASSTDRALLLEGDEQFF. The CDR3 region has the DNA TGTGCCAGCAGCACAGACAGGGCCTTACTTTTAGAGGGGGATGAGCAGTTCTTC.

This rearrangement joins TRBV19 to TRBJ2-3, with 7 bases that match TRBD1. V lost 4 bases, J lost 5 bases, and 6 bases stayed unmatched. The CDR3 covers 14 residues. The germline V gene encodes CDR1 LNHDA and CDR2 SQIVND (reference sequence). The DNA for the CDR3 is TGTGCCAGTAGTAAGACAGGGAATGGAGATACGCAGTATTTT. Translating gives CASSKTGNGDTQYF.

The chain links TRBV10-1 to TRBJ2-7; TRBD1 aligns across 9 bases. Germline V gives CDR1 WNHNN, CDR2 SYGVQD (reference sequence). The CDR3 loop spans 15 amino acids. V dropped 3 bases and J dropped 3; count of bases not matched to a gene: 6. CDR3 DNA sequence: TGCGCCAGCAGTGATTCGGGACAGGGCGTCTACGAGCAGTACTTC. It is translated as CASSDSGQGVYEQYF.

V is TRBV7-9 and J is TRBJ2-3; the match to TRBD1 covers 7 bases. CDR1 is SEHNR and CDR2 is FQNEAQ in the germline V gene (reference sequence). V lost 5 bases to trimming and J lost 2 bases; unmatched junction nucleotides: 7. The CDR3 is 15 amino acids. CDR3: CASSAMGQFTDTQYF. CDR3 DNA sequence: TGTGCCAGCAGCGCCATGGGACAGTTCACAGATACGCAGTATTTT.

The gene calls are TRBV6-4 and TRBJ2-5; TRBD1 agrees at 11 bases. V lost 5 bases, J lost 1 base, and 6 bases stayed unmatched. The germline gives CDR1 MRHNA, CDR2 SNTAGT. This CDR3 is built from 16 residues. The CDR3 DNA follows: TGTGCCAGCAGTCCATCCGGGACAGGGGGCCAAGAGACCCAGTACTTC. Protein product: CASSPSGTGGQETQYF.

The chain joins TRBV7-8 to TRBJ1-2; 11 nucleotides align to TRBD1. The length of the CDR3 is 14 residues. Germline CDR1 and CDR2: SGHVS and FQNEAQ. V dropped 5 bases and J dropped 7; count of bases not matched to a gene: 6. The chain's CDR3 is CASSKRTGGAGYTF. The CDR3, as DNA: TGTGCCAGCAGCAAGAGGACAGGGGGCGCTGGCTACACCTTC.

This clone showed up just a few times. V usage is TRBV5-4 and J usage is TRBJ1-6; the D gene is possibly TRBD1 (5 bases). This CDR3 has 14 amino acids. V lost 4 bases and J lost 8, with 13 bases in between. Per the germline V gene, CDR1 is SGHNT and CDR2 is YYREEE (reference sequence). CDR3 loop: CASSPFWGDSPLHF. The CDR3 DNA follows: TGTGCCAGCAGCCCCTTTTGGGGGGATTCACCCCTCCACTTT.

This chain connects TRBV10-3 to TRBJ1-2; TRBD1 is a possible D gene (6 bases). The V and J ends lost 7 bases and 7 bases respectively, with 19 bases between them. Germline loops: CDR1 ENHRY, CDR2 SYGVKD. This CDR3 has 14 residues. The CDR3 spells CAITPNTGMSGYTF. The CDR3 DNA reads TGTGCCATCACCCCCAATACAGGGATGTCTGGCTACACCTTC.

The J gene is TRBJ1-2, the V gene TRBV6-5; D ambiguous. CDR3 length: 15 amino acids. Trimming left V 2 bases short and J 2 bases short, with 12 bases between. Germline-derived CDR1 and CDR2 are MNHEY and SVGAGI. The DNA of the CDR3 is TGTGCCAGCAGTTACAACGTCGGGTTAAACTATGGCTACACCTTC. Translation: CASSYNVGLNYGYTF.

The rearrangement links TRBV30 to TRBJ1-2; D gene uncertain. V shed 6 bases and J shed 4 bases, with 21 bases lying between them. This CDR3 is 15 amino acids long. Germline CDR1 GTSNPN, CDR2 SVGIG (reference sequence). The chain's CDR3 is CACSYGESGSYGYTF. The CDR3 DNA follows: TGTGCCTGCAGCTATGGGGAGTCCGGGTCCTATGGCTACACCTTC.

This chain connects TRBV2 to TRBJ2-5; 7 nucleotides agree with TRBD1. The junction had 11 bases not matched to a gene; V was cut back by 6 bases and J by 7 bases. The CDR3 has 14 residues. Germline values: CDR1 SNHLY, CDR2 FYNNEI. The CDR3 region is CASRESGTEGTQYF. CDR3 in DNA: TGTGCCAGCAGAGAATCCGGGACAGAAGGGACCCAGTACTTC.

In its sample, this clone was seen a few times. The chain uses TRBV9 and TRBJ2-5; 9 nucleotides line up with TRBD2. CDR1 is SGDLS and CDR2 is YYNGEE in the germline V gene. Unmatched junction bases numbered 2, after V lost 2 bases and J lost 3 bases. The CDR3 spans 14 residues. The CDR3 DNA follows: TGTGCCAGCAGCGTTAGCGGGGGTAAAGAGACCCAGTACTTC. Translation: CASSVSGGKETQYF. The full variable domain, with the rest looked up from reference TRBV9 and TRBJ2-5, is DSGVTQTPKHLITATGQRVTLRCSPRSGDLSVYWYQQSLDQGLQFLIQYYNGEERAKGNILERFSAQQFPDLHSELNLSSLELGDSALYFCASSVSGGKETQYFGPGTRLLVL.

This sequence joins TRBV4-3 and TRBJ2-3; 7 bases are a match to TRBD1. The germline V gene has CDR1 LGHNA and CDR2 YSLEER. V was pared by 0 bases and J by 2 bases, with 11 bases of the junction left unmatched. The CDR3 contains 18 residues. CDR3 bases: TGCGCCAGCAGCCAAGAGACAGGGATGACACTCATCACAGATACGCAGTATTTT. This translates into CASSQETGMTLITDTQYF.

The chain combines TRBV28 with TRBJ1-2, with D possibly TRBD1 on 5 matching bases. The V and J ends lost 4 bases and 8 bases respectively, with 23 bases between them. The CDR3 consists of 16 residues. Germline CDR1 reads MDHEN; CDR2 reads SYDVKM. The CDR3 DNA follows: TGTGCCAGCAGTTCTTTGGGGGGGACGGGCGATTGGGGCTACACCTTC. Its translation: CASSSLGGTGDWGYTF.

The chain couples TRBV7-9 to TRBJ1-6; 7 bases line up with TRBD1. Losses at the gene ends were 5 bases for V and 7 bases for J; bases not matched to a gene: 8. The germline gives CDR1 SEHNR, CDR2 FQNEAQ (reference sequence). This CDR3 spans 15 amino acids. CDR3 DNA sequence: TGTGCCAGCAGCATACGTGGGACAGACAATTCACCCCTCCACTTT. This encodes CASSIRGTDNSPLHF.

This clone was recorded only once. The CDR3: CASSLGDRITHNEQFF. The CDR3 DNA reads TGCGCCAGCAGCTTGGGCGACAGGATAACCCACAATGAGCAGTTCTTC. This rearrangement joins TRBV5-1 to TRBJ2-1; D may be TRBD1 (6 bases). The V gene's germline CDR1 is SGHRS and CDR2 YFSETQ. The length of the CDR3 is 16 residues. V was cut by 0 bases and J by 5 bases, with 15 bases left in between.